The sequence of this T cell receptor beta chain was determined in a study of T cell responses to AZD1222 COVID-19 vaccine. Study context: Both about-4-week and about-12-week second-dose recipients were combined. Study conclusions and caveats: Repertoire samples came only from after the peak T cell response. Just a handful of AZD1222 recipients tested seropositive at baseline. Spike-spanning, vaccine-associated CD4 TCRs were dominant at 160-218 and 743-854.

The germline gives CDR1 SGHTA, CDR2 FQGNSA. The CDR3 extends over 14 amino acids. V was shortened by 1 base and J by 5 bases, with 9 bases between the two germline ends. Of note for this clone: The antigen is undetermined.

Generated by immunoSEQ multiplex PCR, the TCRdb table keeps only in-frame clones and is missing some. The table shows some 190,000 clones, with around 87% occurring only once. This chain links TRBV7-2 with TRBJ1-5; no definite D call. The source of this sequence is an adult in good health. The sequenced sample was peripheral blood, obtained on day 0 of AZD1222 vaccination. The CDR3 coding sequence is TGTGCCAGCAGCTTAGAGGACGCATATCAGCCCCAGCATTTT. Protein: CASSLEDAYQPQHF.